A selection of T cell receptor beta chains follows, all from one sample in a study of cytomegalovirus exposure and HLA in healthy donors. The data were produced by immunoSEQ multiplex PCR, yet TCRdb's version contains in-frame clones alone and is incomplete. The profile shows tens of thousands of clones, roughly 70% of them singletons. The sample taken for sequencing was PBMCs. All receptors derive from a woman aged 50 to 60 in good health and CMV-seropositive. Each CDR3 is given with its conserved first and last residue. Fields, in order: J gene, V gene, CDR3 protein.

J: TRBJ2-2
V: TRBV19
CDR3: CASTPGPGELFF

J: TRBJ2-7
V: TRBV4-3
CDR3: CASSQDLVRGGIYEQYF

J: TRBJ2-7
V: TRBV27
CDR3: CASSRGGPSYEQYF

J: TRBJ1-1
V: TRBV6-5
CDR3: CASSYSIGGGGTEAFF

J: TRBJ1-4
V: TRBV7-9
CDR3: CASSDRGGEKLFF

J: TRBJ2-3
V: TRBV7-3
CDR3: CASSMSTSGREDTQYF

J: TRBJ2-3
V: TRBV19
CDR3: CASSIGLHTSGVTATQYF

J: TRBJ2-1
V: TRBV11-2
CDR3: CASSYEQGAHNEQFF

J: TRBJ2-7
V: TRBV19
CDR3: CASSIGGGQYEQYF

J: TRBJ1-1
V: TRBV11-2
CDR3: CASSLVNTGNTEAFF

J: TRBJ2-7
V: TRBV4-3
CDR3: CASSQDRFRENYEQYF

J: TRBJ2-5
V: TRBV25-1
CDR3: CASSDWGQIETQYF

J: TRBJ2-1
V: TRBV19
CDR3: CASSRTYNEQFF

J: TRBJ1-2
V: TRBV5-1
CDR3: CASSLGTGLYIDYGYTF

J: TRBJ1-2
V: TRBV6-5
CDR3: CASTRLAGRGYTF

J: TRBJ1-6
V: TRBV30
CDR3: CAWEGQYNSPLHF

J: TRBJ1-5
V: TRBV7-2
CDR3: CASSLQGQPQHF

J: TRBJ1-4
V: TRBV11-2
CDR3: CASSLGGVGATVEKLFF

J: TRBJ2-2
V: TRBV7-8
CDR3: CASSSPGQGVTGELFF

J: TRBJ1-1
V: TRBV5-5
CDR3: CASSFLGLAEAFF